The sample holds one count of the clone carrying this TCR beta chain. The record originates from a study of T cell responses to AZD1222 COVID-19 vaccine. Here immunoSEQ multiplex PCR was the method, and the copy in TCRdb shows in-frame clones only, minus some. Counted here are 120,000 to 150,000 clones, under 95% occurring once; the ten biggest clones make up roughly 5%. Between the trimmed V and J ends, which lost 5 bases and 7 bases, there was a span of 14 bases. Germline loops: CDR1 SGHTA, CDR2 FQGNSA. The length of the CDR3 is 13 residues. This receptor was obtained from an adult in good health. The sample was peripheral blood, taken on day 0 of AZD1222 vaccination. The rearrangement joins TRBV7-2 to TRBJ1-2; the D is unclear. The CDR3 sequence is CASSLPPGRGYTF. CDR3 nucleotide sequence: TGTGCCAGCAGCCTCCCGCCAGGCCGTGGCTACACCTTC.